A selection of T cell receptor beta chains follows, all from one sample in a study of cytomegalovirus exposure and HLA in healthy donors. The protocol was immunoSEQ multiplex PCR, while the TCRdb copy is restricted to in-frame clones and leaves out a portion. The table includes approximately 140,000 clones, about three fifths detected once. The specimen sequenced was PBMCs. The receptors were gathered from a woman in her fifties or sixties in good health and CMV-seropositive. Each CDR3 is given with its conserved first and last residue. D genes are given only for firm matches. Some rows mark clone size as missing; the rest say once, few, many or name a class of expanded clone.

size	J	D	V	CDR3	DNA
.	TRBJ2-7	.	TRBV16	CASSQVSGDSSYEQYF	TGTGCCAGCAGCCAAGTTAGCGGCGATAGCTCCTACGAGCAGTACTTC
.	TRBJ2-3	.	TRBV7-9	CASTSLDTQYF	TGTGCCAGCACCTCCTTAGATACGCAGTATTTT
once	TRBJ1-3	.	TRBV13	CASSSQQSSGNTIYF	TGTGCCAGCAGCTCGCAACAGAGCTCTGGAAACACCATATATTTT
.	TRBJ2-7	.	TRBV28	CASSYRVLSHEQYF	TGTGCCAGCAGTTATCGAGTCTTGTCCCACGAGCAGTACTTC
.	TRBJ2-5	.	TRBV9	CASSVAPTETQYF	TGTGCCAGCAGCGTAGCTCCTACCGAGACCCAGTACTTC
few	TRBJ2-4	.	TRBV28	CASSSLGLPGDIQYF	TGTGCCAGCAGTTCCCTGGGCCTCCCAGGGGACATTCAGTACTTC
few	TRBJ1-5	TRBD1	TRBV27	CASSYSGQGAWQPQHF	TGTGCCAGCAGCTACTCGGGACAGGGGGCATGGCAGCCCCAGCATTTT
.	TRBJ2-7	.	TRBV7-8	CASSLAEGTYEQYF	TGTGCCAGCAGCTTAGCGGAGGGAACCTACGAGCAGTACTTC
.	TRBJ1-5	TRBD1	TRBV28	CASSDRGLRKSNQPQHF	TGTGCCAGCAGTGACAGGGGCCTTCGAAAAAGCAATCAGCCCCAGCATTTT
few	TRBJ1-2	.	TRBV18	CASSPTGRDYGYTF	TGTGCCAGCTCACCAACAGGGAGGGACTATGGCTACACCTTC
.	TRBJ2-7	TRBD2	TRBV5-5	CASSLTSGGYEQYF	TGTGCCAGCAGCTTGACTAGCGGGGGCTACGAGCAGTACTTC
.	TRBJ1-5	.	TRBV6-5	CASSYFQGDQPQHF	TGTGCCAGCAGTTACTTCCAGGGTGATCAGCCCCAGCATTTT
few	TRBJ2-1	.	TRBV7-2	CASSLDRAMNEQFF	TGTGCCAGCAGCTTAGATCGCGCGATGAATGAGCAGTTCTTC
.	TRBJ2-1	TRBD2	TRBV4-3	CASSPGTSGVEQFF	TGCGCCAGCAGCCCGGGGACTAGCGGGGTCGAGCAGTTCTTC
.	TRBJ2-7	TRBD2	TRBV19	CASSISGRPSYEQYF	TGTGCCAGTAGTATAAGCGGGAGGCCCTCCTACGAGCAGTACTTC
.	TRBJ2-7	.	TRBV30	CAWRAVGVSRYEQYF	TGTGCCTGGAGGGCTGTCGGGGTTAGCCGGTACGAGCAGTACTTC
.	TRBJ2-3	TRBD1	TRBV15	CATSRGDRSTDTQYF	TGTGCCACCAGCAGAGGGGACAGGAGCACAGATACGCAGTATTTT
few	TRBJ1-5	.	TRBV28	CASTLPGGNQPQHF	TGTGCCAGCACCCTTCCGGGGGGCAATCAGCCCCAGCATTTT
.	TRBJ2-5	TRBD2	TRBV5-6	CASSLARGSGETQYF	TGTGCCAGCAGCTTGGCCCGCGGGAGTGGGGAGACCCAGTACTTC
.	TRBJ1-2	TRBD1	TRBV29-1	CSAGTGGDYGYTF	TGCAGCGCTGGGACAGGGGGGGACTATGGCTACACCTTC
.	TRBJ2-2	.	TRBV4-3	CASSQDVVRGGELFF	TGCGCCAGCAGCCAAGATGTAGTGCGAGGCGGGGAGCTGTTTTTT
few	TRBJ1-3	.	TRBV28	CASSYDMGSGNTIYF	TGTGCCAGCAGTTACGACATGGGCTCTGGAAACACCATATATTTT